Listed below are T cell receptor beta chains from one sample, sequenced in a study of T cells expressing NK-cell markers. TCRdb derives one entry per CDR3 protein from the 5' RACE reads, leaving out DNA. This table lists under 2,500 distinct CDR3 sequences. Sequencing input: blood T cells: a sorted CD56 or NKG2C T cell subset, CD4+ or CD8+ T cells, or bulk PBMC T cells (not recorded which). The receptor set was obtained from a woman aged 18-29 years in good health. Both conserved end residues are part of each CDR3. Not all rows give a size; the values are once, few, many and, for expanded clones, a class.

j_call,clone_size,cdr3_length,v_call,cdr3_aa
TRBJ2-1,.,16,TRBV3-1,CASSQDSGGPYNEQFF
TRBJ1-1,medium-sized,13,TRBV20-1,CSAKFRGDTEAFF
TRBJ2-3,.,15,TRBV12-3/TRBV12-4,CASSPSEWGTDTQYF
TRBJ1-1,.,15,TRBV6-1,CASRRLTAPNTEAFF
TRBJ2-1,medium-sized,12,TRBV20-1,CSASNPTNEQFF
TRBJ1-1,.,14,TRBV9,CASSVGRLGTEAFF
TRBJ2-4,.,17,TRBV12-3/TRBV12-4,CASSTTGAPLAKNIQYF
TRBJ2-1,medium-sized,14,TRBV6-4,CASSDSGGANEQFF
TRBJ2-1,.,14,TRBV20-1,CSARDTRDYNEQFF
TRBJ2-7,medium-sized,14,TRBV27,CASSPGLSSYEQYF
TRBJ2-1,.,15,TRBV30,CAWSATSGRYNEQFF
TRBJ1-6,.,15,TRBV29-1,CSVGHPGPYNSPLHF
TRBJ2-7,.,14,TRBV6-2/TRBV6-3,CASSYSDSSYEQYF
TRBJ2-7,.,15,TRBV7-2,CASSVMTGGPYEQYF